Listed here are 8 T cell receptor beta chains from one sample, sequenced in a study of spatial heterogeneity in lung cancer. As to time point: sample taken at primary tumor resection. MiXCR was run by TCRdb on the 5' RACE reads, yielding one entry per CDR3 protein. The table lists around 4,200 distinct CDR3 sequences, about 9% of them singletons. This material consisted of normal lung tissue next to the tumor, taken at surgery. All receptors derive from a female donor with early-stage non-small cell lung cancer.

This clonotype was picked up many times. This chain links TRBV4-3 with TRBJ1-3; D remains ambiguous. Per germline, CDR1 LGHNA and CDR2 YSLEER. Trimming pared 0 bases from V and 5 bases from J, leaving 11 bases between. This CDR3 comprises 15 residues. In DNA, the CDR3 is TGCGCCAGCAGCCAAGACGGAATAGGAAGAAACACCATATATTTT. This gives the protein CASSQDGIGRNTIYF.

This clonotype counts as medium-sized. This chain connects TRBV5-5 to TRBJ2-3, with D maybe TRBD1 (6 bases). Germline V gene lookup returns CDR1 SGHKS and CDR2 YYEKEE (reference sequence). The CDR3 is 15 residues long. Trimming took off 4 bases at V and 0 bases at J, with 12 bases between the two ends. CDR3 DNA sequence: TGTGCCAGCAGCACCGGGACATTGAGCACAGATACGCAGTATTTT. As protein: CASSTGTLSTDTQYF.

This clonotype was counted at least ten times. The J gene is TRBJ1-5, the V gene TRBV28; 9 bases agree with TRBD1. The junction had 4 bases not matched to a gene; V was cut back by 1 base and J by 6 bases. The CDR3 is 15 amino acids. Germline lookup yields CDR1 MDHEN and CDR2 SYDVKM. CDR3 in DNA: TGTGCCAGCAGTTTATCACAGGGGGCTGGTCAGCCCCAGCATTTT. This codes for CASSLSQGAGQPQHF. Based on the CDR3 plus reference TRBV28 and TRBJ1-5, the full variable domain is DVKVTQSSRYLVKRTGEKVFLECVQDMDHENMFWYRQDPGLGLRLIYFSYDVKMKEKGDIPEGYSVSREKKERFSLILESASTNQTSMYLCASSLSQGAGQPQHFGDGTRLSIL.

This clonotype is medium-sized (0.01 to 0.1%) by share. The J gene is TRBJ1-4, the V gene TRBV7-2; no definite D call. CDR3 length: 15 residues. V dropped 1 base and J dropped 0 bases, with 6 bases sitting between them. In germline, CDR1 is SGHTA, CDR2 FQGNSA. In DNA, the CDR3 is TGTGCCAGCAGCTTAGACAGTGCAACTAATGAAAAACTGTTTTTT. Protein product: CASSLDSATNEKLFF.

This clonotype ranks as medium-sized. V and J are TRBV12-5 and TRBJ1-1; 9 nucleotides match TRBD1. The J segment lost 3 bases and the V segment lost 0 bases, leaving 14 bases of the junction unmatched. This CDR3 has 19 residues. Germline CDR1 reads LGHNT; CDR2 reads FRNRAP. Here the CDR3 reads CASGLVRGDRAKRDTEAFF. The CDR3 region has the DNA TGTGCTAGTGGTTTGGTACGAGGGGACAGGGCTAAAAGGGACACTGAAGCTTTCTTT.

This clonotype has only a few counts. The genes are TRBV18 and TRBJ1-1; D unresolved. V shed 1 base and J shed 2 bases, with 8 bases lying between them. CDR1 and CDR2 from the germline V gene are KGHSH and LQKENI. The CDR3 is 14 residues long. In nucleotides, the CDR3 is TGTGCCAGCTCACCACAGGGTGGCAACACTGAAGCTTTCTTT. Residues: CASSPQGGNTEAFF.

This clonotype is classed as medium-sized. The chain recombines TRBV3-1 with TRBJ1-1; TRBD1 matches at 8 bases. CDR1 and CDR2 from the germline V gene are LGHDT and YNNKEL (reference sequence). The CDR3 sequence is 15 residues long. Trimming at V came to 1 base and at J to 6 bases, leaving 7 bases not matched to a gene. DNA of the CDR3: TGTGCCAGCAGCCAAGCTTCCGGACAGGGCTCTGAAGCTTTCTTT. It encodes CASSQASGQGSEAFF.

This clonotype is medium-sized within its sample. The chain couples TRBV2 to TRBJ1-2; D is uncertain. The CDR3 is made up of 11 amino acids. The V gene lost 6 bases and the J gene lost 10 bases, with 12 bases spanning the gap. Germline assignment: CDR1 SNHLY and CDR2 FYNNEI. This chain's CDR3 is CASRTSGDYTF. CDR3 bases: TGTGCCAGCAGAACAAGTGGAGACTACACCTTC.